This T cell receptor beta chain was sequenced in a study of blood T cell repertoires in COVID-19. Looking at the study overall: From T cells, B-cell-depleted T cells, or PBMCs came the material, which was cDNA or gDNA.

Individuals aged roughly 18 to 90 years were recruited from about two dozen US areas. The study assigned cohorts using participant-reported clinical history. Deletions cut 4 bases from V and 5 bases from J, with 18 bases between. The CDR3 spans 15 residues. From germline, CDR1 is SGDLS and CDR2 YYNGEE. Measured with immunoSEQ multiplex PCR; TCRdb has only the in-frame clones, and not every one. The table includes more than 200,000 clones, about 84% detected once. This chain uses TRBV9 with TRBJ1-1, with D possibly TRBD1 on 5 matching bases. This clonotype originated in a man aged 60-69 years who had recovered from COVID-19. Material for sequencing was PBMCs or T cells enriched from blood (not recorded which). CDR3 region: CASSPRPREGTEAFF. The CDR3 nucleotides read TGTGCCAGCAGCCCCCGGCCCCGGGAGGGGACTGAAGCTTTCTTT.